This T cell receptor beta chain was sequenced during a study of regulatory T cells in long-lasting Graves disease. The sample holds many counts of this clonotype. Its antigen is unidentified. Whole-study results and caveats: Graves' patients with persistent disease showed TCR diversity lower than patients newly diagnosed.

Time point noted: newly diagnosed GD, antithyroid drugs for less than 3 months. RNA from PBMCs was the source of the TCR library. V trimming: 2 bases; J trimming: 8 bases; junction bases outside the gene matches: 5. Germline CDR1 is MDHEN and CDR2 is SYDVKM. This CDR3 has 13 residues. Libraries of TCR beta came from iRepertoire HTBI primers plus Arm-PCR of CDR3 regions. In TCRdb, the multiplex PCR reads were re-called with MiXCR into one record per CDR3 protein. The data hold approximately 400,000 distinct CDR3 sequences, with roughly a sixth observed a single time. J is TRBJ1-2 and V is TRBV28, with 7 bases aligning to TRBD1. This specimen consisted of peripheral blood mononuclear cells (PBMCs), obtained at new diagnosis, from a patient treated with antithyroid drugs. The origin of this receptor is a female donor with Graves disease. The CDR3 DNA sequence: TGTGCCAGCAGTTTACAGGGGGGAAAAGGCTACACCTTC. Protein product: CASSLQGGKGYTF.